What follows are 14 T cell receptor beta chains derived from one specimen sequenced in a study of cytomegalovirus exposure and HLA in healthy donors. The PCR made use of 60 Vbeta and 13 Jbeta primers. Profiled with immunoSEQ multiplex PCR; TCRdb holds only in-frame clones, not every one. The sample has roughly 100,000 clones, over 70% seen once. Sequences were obtained from PBMCs. These TCRs come from a woman between 40 and 50 years old in good health and CMV-seropositive.

The genes are TRBV28 and TRBJ2-5; 8 positions agree with TRBD1. J lost 5 bases, V lost 3 bases, and 11 bases had no gene match. Looked up from germline, CDR1 is MDHEN and CDR2 is SYDVKM. The length of the CDR3 is 16 residues. The CDR3: CASSFVRPAGGETQYF. In nucleotides, the CDR3 is TGTGCCAGCAGTTTTGTTCGGCCGGCAGGGGGCGAGACCCAGTACTTC.

J is TRBJ2-3 and V is TRBV5-1, with 11 nucleotides matching TRBD2. CDR3 length: 16 residues. The germline gives CDR1 SGHRS, CDR2 YFSETQ. The V gene end was trimmed by 0 bases and the J gene end by 8 bases; junction bases not matched to a gene: 8. The CDR3: CASSLDLAGGPGTQYF. The CDR3 DNA sequence: TGCGCCAGCAGCTTGGACCTAGCGGGGGGCCCGGGTACGCAGTATTTT.

The chain recombines TRBV7-9 with TRBJ2-2, with 12 bases aligning to TRBD2. Germline V gene data show CDR1 as SEHNR and CDR2 as FQNEAQ (reference sequence). This CDR3 region has 18 residues. V shed 4 bases and J 1 base; nucleotides not matched to a gene: 7. The CDR3 bases are TGTGCCAGCAGCTACCCGGGACTAGCGGGCGAGAACACCGGGGAGCTGTTTTTT. Its protein is CASSYPGLAGENTGELFF.

The gene calls are TRBV7-7 and TRBJ2-2, with 9 bases that match TRBD2. Per the germline V gene, CDR1 is SSHAT and CDR2 is FNYEAQ (reference sequence). Trimming cost V 5 bases and J 4 bases; bases outside gene matches: 5. The CDR3 covers 15 residues. The CDR3 sequence: CASSLGTSRTGELFF. CDR3 DNA: TGTGCCAGCAGCCTCGGGACTAGCCGCACCGGGGAGCTGTTTTTT.

The chain has TRBV11-2 and TRBJ2-7, with D unresolved. CDR3 length equals 15 residues. CDR1 and CDR2 from the germline V gene are SGHAT and FQNNGV. The V and J ends lost 4 bases and 0 bases respectively, with 13 bases between them. CDR3 loop: CASSSPRLGSYEQYF. The CDR3 DNA follows: TGTGCCAGCAGCTCCCCGCGGCTAGGCTCCTACGAGCAGTACTTC.

The V gene is TRBV2, the J gene TRBJ2-1; D gene uncertain. The V gene lost 1 base and the J gene lost 4 bases, with 5 bases spanning the gap. From germline, CDR1 is SNHLY and CDR2 FYNNEI. This CDR3 spans 13 amino acids. CDR3 sequence: CASSEGIYNEQFF. Here the CDR3 DNA reads TGTGCCAGCAGTGAAGGTATTTACAATGAGCAGTTCTTC.

There are a few counts of this clone. The chain uses TRBV6-6 and TRBJ2-1; 7 positions agree with TRBD2. Germline V gene sequence: CDR1 MNHNY, CDR2 SVGAGI (reference sequence). There are 16 residues in the CDR3. The V segment lost 2 bases and the J segment 0 bases; nucleotides outside the gene matches: 4. CDR3 DNA: TGTGCCAGCAGTTACGGTGGCGGGAGCTCCTACAATGAGCAGTTCTTC. Its protein product is CASSYGGGSSYNEQFF.

The V and J genes are TRBV13 and TRBJ2-1; D perhaps matches TRBD2 (6 bases). The V end lost 6 bases, the J end lost 2 bases, and 14 bases lay between the germline ends. This CDR3 region has 15 residues. Germline V CDR1 and CDR2: PRHDT, FYEKMQ (reference sequence). The CDR3 nucleotides read TGTGCCAGCAGTTCCGTGGGGGAGGCCTACAATGAGCAGTTCTTC. Translation gives CASSSVGEAYNEQFF.

This chain links TRBV18 with TRBJ1-1; TRBD1 agrees at 8 bases. Trimming at V came to 4 bases and at J to 7 bases, leaving 5 bases not matched to a gene. The germline CDR1 and CDR2 sequences are KGHSH and LQKENI. The CDR3 has 13 amino acids. The CDR3: CASSLNRGSEAFF. DNA of the CDR3: TGTGCCAGCTCACTCAACAGGGGGAGTGAAGCTTTCTTT. The entire variable domain, with the rest obtained from reference TRBV18 and TRBJ1-1, is as follows: NAGVMQNPRHLVRRRGQEARLRCSPMKGHSHVYWYRQLPEEGLKFMVYLQKENIIDESGMPKERFSAEFPKEGPSILRIQQVVRGDSAAYFCASSLNRGSEAFFGQGTRLTVV.

This chain links TRBV18 with TRBJ1-5, with D perhaps TRBD1 (5 bases). This CDR3 comprises 13 residues. Trimming pared 8 bases from V and 0 bases from J, leaving 8 bases between. Germline CDR1 reads KGHSH; CDR2 reads LQKENI. The CDR3 reads CASRRDSNQPQHF. For the CDR3, the DNA is TGTGCCAGCCGCAGGGATAGCAATCAGCCCCAGCATTTT.

This chain connects TRBV14 to TRBJ1-3; 10 nucleotides line up with TRBD1. The CDR3 spans 16 residues. Germline CDR1 reads SGHDN; CDR2 reads FVKESK. After removal of 6 bases from V and 3 bases from J, the junction contained 8 bases not matched to a gene. The CDR3 spells CASSPTTGGFGNTIYF. The CDR3 DNA reads TGTGCCAGCAGTCCCACGACAGGGGGCTTTGGAAACACCATATATTTT. Drawing the rest from reference TRBV14 and TRBJ1-3, the complete variable domain is EAGVTQFPSHSVIEKGQTVTLRCDPISGHDNLYWYRRVMGKEIKFLLHFVKESKQDESGMPNNRFLAERTGGTYSTLKVQPAELEDSGVYFCASSPTTGGFGNTIYFGEGSWLTVV.

V and J are TRBV7-9 and TRBJ2-7; 7 nucleotides line up with TRBD1. This CDR3 comprises 12 residues. Germline V lookup: CDR1 SEHNR, CDR2 FQNEAQ (reference sequence). V was pared by 5 bases and J by 5 bases, with 3 bases of the junction left unmatched. The CDR3 DNA reads as TGTGCCAGCAGCAGACAGGGAGACGAGCAGTACTTC. This sequence encodes CASSRQGDEQYF.

The rearrangement links TRBV5-1 to TRBJ2-3; TRBD1 is a possible D gene (6 bases). The CDR3 loop spans 14 amino acids. V gave up 1 base and J gave up 11 bases, with 17 bases separating them. Germline lookup yields CDR1 SGHRS and CDR2 YFSETQ. The CDR3: CASSLTDRARGQYF. The CDR3 DNA reads as TGCGCCAGCAGCTTGACGGACAGAGCTCGAGGGCAGTATTTT. Full variable domain (missing parts from reference TRBV5-1 and TRBJ2-3): KAGVTQTPRYLIKTRGQQVTLSCSPISGHRSVSWYQQTPGQGLQFLFEYFSETQRNKGNFPGRFSGRQFSNSRSEMNVSTLELGDSALYLCASSLTDRARGQYFGPGTRLTVL.

The chain uses TRBV7-2 and TRBJ1-2; D not resolved. This CDR3 has 13 residues. V lost 5 bases to trimming and J lost 5 bases, with 12 bases between them. Looked up from germline, CDR1 is SGHTA and CDR2 is FQGNSA. The CDR3 is CASSPGREYGYTF. The CDR3 DNA sequence: TGTGCCAGCAGCCCTGGAAGGGAGTATGGCTACACCTTC.